Here is one TCR beta chain with its context. Clones were sequenced by immunoSEQ multiplex PCR, and TCRdb holds only the in-frame ones, with some missing. The table shows some 120,000 clones, with more than 85% occurring only once. This entry comes from a study of blood T cell repertoires in COVID-19. In the study overall: From the United States, Italy and Spain came samples of acute and convalescent COVID-19.

This CDR3 is 14 amino acids long. Germline lookup yields CDR1 MNHEY and CDR2 SMNVEV (reference sequence). J gave up 3 bases and V 4 bases, and 5 bases lay outside the gene matches. This sequence originates from a man aged 50 to 60 with COVID-19, enrolled during active disease. The specimen sequenced was peripheral blood. The chain uses TRBV27 and TRBJ1-1; 7 nucleotides agree with TRBD1. CDR3 bases: TGTGCCAGCAGTTCACAGGGGTCCTACACTGAAGCTTTCTTT. Translated, it gives CASSSQGSYTEAFF.